This is a list of T cell receptor beta chains from one sample in a study of technical replicates of blood from a few donors. The assay was immunoSEQ multiplex PCR, and TCRdb's table has in-frame clones only and misses some. The table has approximately 85,000 clones, approximately 93% seen once; the top ten hold less than 0.3%. The sample comprised T cells isolated from PBMCs. Every receptor here comes from a human donor in good health. Both conserved end residues are part of each CDR3. Each record gives: D gene, clone size, J gene, V gene, CDR3 protein, CDR3 DNA. The D gene is left open where the match is weak. Only part of the rows carry a size: once, few, many, or a class if the clone is expanded.

D: NA
size: NA
J: TRBJ2-5
V: TRBV5-6
CDR3: CASSSEQRPYAQYF
DNA: TGTGCCAGCAGCTCAGAGCAGCGGCCCTACGCCCAGTACTTC

D: NA
size: NA
J: TRBJ2-2
V: TRBV6-6
CDR3: CASSFVYSSNTGELFF
DNA: TGTGCCAGCAGTTTTGTCTACTCGTCGAACACCGGGGAGCTGTTTTTT

D: NA
size: NA
J: TRBJ1-3
V: TRBV7-7
CDR3: CATLQGNTIYF
DNA: TGTGCTACCCTTCAGGGAAACACCATATATTTT

D: TRBD1
size: NA
J: TRBJ1-5
V: TRBV5-1
CDR3: CASSPKPGYRGASNQPQHF
DNA: TGCGCCAGCAGCCCCAAACCCGGATACAGGGGGGCGAGCAATCAGCCCCAGCATTTT

D: NA
size: NA
J: TRBJ1-5
V: TRBV27
CDR3: CASSPLNQPQHF
DNA: TGTGCCAGCAGCCCCTTAAATCAGCCCCAGCATTTT

D: TRBD2
size: NA
J: TRBJ2-1
V: TRBV11-3
CDR3: CASSLVTSGGYNEQFF
DNA: TGTGCCAGCAGCTTAGTTACTAGCGGGGGTTACAATGAGCAGTTCTTC

D: TRBD2
size: NA
J: TRBJ2-4
V: TRBV7-6
CDR3: CASSTRPTSGRGKNIQYF
DNA: TGTGCCAGCAGCACGAGACCTACTAGCGGGAGAGGCAAAAACATTCAGTACTTC

D: TRBD2
size: NA
J: TRBJ2-7
V: TRBV4-2
CDR3: CASGAGSGPAYEQYF
DNA: TGTGCCAGCGGAGCGGGTAGCGGGCCCGCCTACGAGCAGTACTTC

D: NA
size: NA
J: TRBJ2-7
V: TRBV2
CDR3: CASSREKGTAPYEQYF
DNA: TGTGCCAGCAGTAGGGAGAAAGGAACAGCACCCTACGAGCAGTACTTC

D: NA
size: once
J: TRBJ2-7
V: TRBV15
CDR3: CATSRDRIGGAREQYF
DNA: TGTGCCACCAGCAGAGATCGTATAGGAGGGGCTCGGGAGCAGTACTTC

D: NA
size: NA
J: TRBJ2-7
V: TRBV7-9
CDR3: CASSLVPGRGLGNAYEQYF
DNA: TGTGCCAGCAGCTTAGTCCCGGGGCGGGGCCTTGGAAATGCCTACGAGCAGTACTTC

D: TRBD1
size: NA
J: TRBJ1-5
V: TRBV6-1
CDR3: CASSERNSGGPDSNQPQHF
DNA: TGTGCCAGCAGTGAGAGAAATTCAGGGGGCCCGGATAGCAATCAGCCCCAGCATTTT

D: TRBD2
size: NA
J: TRBJ2-2
V: TRBV11-2
CDR3: CASGRVGELFF
DNA: TGTGCCAGCGGGAGGGTAGGGGAGCTGTTTTTT

D: TRBD2
size: NA
J: TRBJ2-2
V: TRBV27
CDR3: CASSFGTSAGELFF
DNA: TGTGCCAGCAGTTTTGGGACTAGCGCCGGGGAGCTGTTTTTT

D: TRBD2
size: once
J: TRBJ2-1
V: TRBV30
CDR3: CAWSGEGTGGNEQFF
DNA: TGTGCCTGGAGTGGGGAGGGGACGGGAGGCAATGAGCAGTTCTTC